The T cell receptor (beta chain) described here comes from a study of T cells after posttransplantation cyclophosphamide. The table came from immunoSEQ multiplex PCR; TCRdb's copy has only in-frame clones and leaves some out. The table has about 6,900 clones, around 98% seen once; the top ten hold around 0.5%. This CDR3 is built from 15 residues. The J segment lost 5 bases and the V segment lost 0 bases, leaving 3 bases of the junction unmatched. The germline V gene has CDR1 SGHVS and CDR2 FNYEAQ. Study conclusions and caveats: Tissue-infiltrating T cells from skin or gut overlapped little with blood T cells. Recipient CMV seropositivity and CMV reactivation strongly tracked TRB clonality. Later blood repertoires were often dominated by clones from the donor CD8+ memory compartment.

Cells defined as naive were viable CD3+CD4+ or CD3+CD8+ and CCR7+CD45RA+CD45RO-CD95-CD27+CD28+. About this clone itself: Its target is not known.

Sequenced sample: naive CD8+ T cells sorted from PBMCs. This chain joins TRBV7-6 and TRBJ1-4; 7 bases are a match to TRBD1. The source is a woman aged 30 to 39 in good health and a related stem cell transplant donor. The CDR3 is CASSLALTGNEKLFF. CDR3 DNA: TGTGCCAGCAGCTTAGCGCTGACAGGGAATGAAAAACTGTTTTTT.